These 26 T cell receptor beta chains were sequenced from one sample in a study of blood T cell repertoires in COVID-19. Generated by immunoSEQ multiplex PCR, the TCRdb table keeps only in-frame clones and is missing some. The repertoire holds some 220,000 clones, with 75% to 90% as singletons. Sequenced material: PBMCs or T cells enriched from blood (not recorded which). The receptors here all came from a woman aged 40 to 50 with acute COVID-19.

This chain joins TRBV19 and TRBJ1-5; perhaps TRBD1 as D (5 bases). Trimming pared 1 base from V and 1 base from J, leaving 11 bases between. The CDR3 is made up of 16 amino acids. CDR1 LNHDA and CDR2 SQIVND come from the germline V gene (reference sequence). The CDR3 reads CASSIASGWSNQPQHF. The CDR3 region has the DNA TGTGCCAGTAGTATAGCATCAGGGTGGAGCAATCAGCCCCAGCATTTT.

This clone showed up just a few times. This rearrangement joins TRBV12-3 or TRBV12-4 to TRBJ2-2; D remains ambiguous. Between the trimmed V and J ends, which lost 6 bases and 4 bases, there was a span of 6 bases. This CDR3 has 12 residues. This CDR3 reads CASRAATGELFF. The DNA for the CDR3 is TGTGCCAGCAGAGCCGCCACCGGGGAGCTGTTTTTT.

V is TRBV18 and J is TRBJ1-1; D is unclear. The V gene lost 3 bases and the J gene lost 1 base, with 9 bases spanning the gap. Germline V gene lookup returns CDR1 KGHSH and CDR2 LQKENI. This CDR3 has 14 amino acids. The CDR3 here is CASSPWRQNTEAFF. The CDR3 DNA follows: TGTGCCAGCTCACCGTGGCGACAGAACACTGAAGCTTTCTTT.

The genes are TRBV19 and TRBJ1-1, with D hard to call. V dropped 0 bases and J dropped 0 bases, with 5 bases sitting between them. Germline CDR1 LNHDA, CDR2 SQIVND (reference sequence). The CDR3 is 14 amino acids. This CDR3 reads CASSIDPLNTEAFF. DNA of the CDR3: TGTGCCAGTAGTATAGATCCGTTGAACACTGAAGCTTTCTTT.

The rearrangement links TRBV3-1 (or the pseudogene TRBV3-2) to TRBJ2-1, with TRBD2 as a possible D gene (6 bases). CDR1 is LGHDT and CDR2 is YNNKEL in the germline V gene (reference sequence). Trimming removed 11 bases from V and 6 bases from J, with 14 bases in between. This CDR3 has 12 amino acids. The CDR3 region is CAVGGYPNEQFF. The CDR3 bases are TGTGCCGTTGGGGGGTACCCCAATGAGCAGTTCTTC.

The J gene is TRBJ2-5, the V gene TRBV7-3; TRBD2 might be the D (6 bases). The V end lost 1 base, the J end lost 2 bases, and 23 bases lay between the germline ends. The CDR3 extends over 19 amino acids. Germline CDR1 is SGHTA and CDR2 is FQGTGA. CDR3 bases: TGTGCCAGCAGCTTAAAGGGGACTGGGGTCGTAGGGGCACAAGAGACCCAGTACTTC. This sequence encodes CASSLKGTGVVGAQETQYF.

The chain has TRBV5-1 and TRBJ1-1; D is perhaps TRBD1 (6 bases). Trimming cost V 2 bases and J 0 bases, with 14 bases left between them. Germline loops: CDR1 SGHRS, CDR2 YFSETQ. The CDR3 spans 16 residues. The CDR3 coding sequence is TGCGCCAGCAGCTTAGGACAGTCCTCGATGAACACTGAAGCTTTCTTT. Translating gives CASSLGQSSMNTEAFF. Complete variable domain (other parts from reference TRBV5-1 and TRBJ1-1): KAGVTQTPRYLIKTRGQQVTLSCSPISGHRSVSWYQQTPGQGLQFLFEYFSETQRNKGNFPGRFSGRQFSNSRSEMNVSTLELGDSALYLCASSLGQSSMNTEAFFGQGTRLTVV.

DNA of the CDR3: TGTGCCAGCAGCCCCGACAGGAGACAGCCCCAGCATTTT. This translates into CASSPDRRQPQHF. The chain couples TRBV11-2 to TRBJ1-5; D possibly corresponds to TRBD1 (6 bases). Trimming left V 5 bases short and J 7 bases short, with 12 bases between. This CDR3 is 13 amino acids long. The germline CDR1 and CDR2 sequences are SGHAT and FQNNGV.

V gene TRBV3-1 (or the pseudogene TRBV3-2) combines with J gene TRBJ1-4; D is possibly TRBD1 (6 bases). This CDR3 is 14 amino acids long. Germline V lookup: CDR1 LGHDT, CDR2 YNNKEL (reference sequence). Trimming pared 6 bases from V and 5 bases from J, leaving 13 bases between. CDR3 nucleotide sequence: TGTGCCAGCAGGAGGTCGGGGGGCAATGAAAAACTGTTTTTT. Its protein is CASRRSGGNEKLFF.

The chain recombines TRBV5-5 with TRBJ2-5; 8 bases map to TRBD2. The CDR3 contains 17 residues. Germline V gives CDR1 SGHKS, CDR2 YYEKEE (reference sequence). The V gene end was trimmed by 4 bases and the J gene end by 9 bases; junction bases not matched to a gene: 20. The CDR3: CASSPRAGAGARGAQYF. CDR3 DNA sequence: TGTGCCAGCAGCCCTAGGGCAGGAGCGGGGGCCCGAGGGGCCCAGTACTTC.

The CDR3 sequence: CAISVKLRAYEQYF. The CDR3 DNA reads as TGTGCCATCAGTGTAAAATTGAGGGCCTACGAGCAGTACTTC. The rearrangement uses TRBV10-3 and TRBJ2-7; possibly TRBD2 for D (5 bases). V lost 4 bases and J 2 bases, leaving 12 bases between the germline ends. This CDR3 has 14 residues. The germline V gene has CDR1 ENHRY and CDR2 SYGVKD.

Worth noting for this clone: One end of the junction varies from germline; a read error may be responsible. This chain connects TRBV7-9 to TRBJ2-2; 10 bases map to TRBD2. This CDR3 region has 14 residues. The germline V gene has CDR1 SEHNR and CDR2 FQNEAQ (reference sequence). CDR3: CASTLAGGTGELFF. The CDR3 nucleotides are TGTGCCAGCACCTTAGCGGGGGGCACCGGGGAGCTGTTTTTT. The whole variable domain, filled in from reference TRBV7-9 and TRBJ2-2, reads DTGVSQNPRHKITKRGQNVTFRCDPISEHNRLYWYRQTLGQGPEFLTYFQNEAQLEKSRLLSDRFSAERPKGSFSTLEIQRTEQGDSAMYLCASTLAGGTGELFFGEGSRLTVL.

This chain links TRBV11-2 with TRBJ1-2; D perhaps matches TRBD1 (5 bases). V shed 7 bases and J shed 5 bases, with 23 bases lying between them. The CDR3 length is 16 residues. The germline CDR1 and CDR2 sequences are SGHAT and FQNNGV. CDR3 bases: TGTGCCAGCAAGGAGACAGCCTCACCCTTGCTATATGGCTACACCTTC. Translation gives CASKETASPLLYGYTF.

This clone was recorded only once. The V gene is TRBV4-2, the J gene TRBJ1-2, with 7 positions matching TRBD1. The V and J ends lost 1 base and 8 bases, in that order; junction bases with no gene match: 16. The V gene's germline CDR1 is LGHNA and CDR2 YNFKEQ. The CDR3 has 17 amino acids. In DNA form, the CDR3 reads TGTGCCAGCAGCCAAGGTACAGGGGCCGTGAATGAGGGAGGCTACACCTTC. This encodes CASSQGTGAVNEGGYTF.

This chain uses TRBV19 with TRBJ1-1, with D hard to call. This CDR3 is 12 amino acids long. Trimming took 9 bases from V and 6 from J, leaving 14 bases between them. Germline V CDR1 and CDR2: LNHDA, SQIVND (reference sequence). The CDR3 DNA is TGTGCCAGCGCGGGGTCCGGCGCTGAAGCTTTCTTT. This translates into CASAGSGAEAFF.

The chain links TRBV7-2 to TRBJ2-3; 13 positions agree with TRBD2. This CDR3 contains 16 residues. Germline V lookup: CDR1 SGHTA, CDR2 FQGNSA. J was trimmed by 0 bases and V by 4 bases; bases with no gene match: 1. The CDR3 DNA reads TGTGCCAGCAGCTCGGGACTAGCGGGGAGCACAGATACGCAGTATTTT. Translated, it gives CASSSGLAGSTDTQYF.

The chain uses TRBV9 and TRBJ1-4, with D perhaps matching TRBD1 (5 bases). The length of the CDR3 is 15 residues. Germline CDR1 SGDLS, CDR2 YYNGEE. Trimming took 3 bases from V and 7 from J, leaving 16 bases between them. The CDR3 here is CASSAAGSGGEKLFF. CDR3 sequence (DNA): TGTGCCAGCAGCGCCGCAGGGTCGGGGGGTGAAAAACTGTTTTTT.

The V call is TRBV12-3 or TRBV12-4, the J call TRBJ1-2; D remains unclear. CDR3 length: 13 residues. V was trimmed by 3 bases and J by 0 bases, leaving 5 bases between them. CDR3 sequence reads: CASSFAPNYGYTF. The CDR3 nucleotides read TGTGCCAGCAGTTTCGCGCCTAACTATGGCTACACCTTC.

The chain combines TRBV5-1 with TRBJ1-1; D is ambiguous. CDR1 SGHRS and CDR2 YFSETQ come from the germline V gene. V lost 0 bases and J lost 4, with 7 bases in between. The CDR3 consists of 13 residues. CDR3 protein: CASSLGSSTEAFF. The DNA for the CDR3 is TGCGCCAGCAGCTTGGGTAGTAGCACTGAAGCTTTCTTT.

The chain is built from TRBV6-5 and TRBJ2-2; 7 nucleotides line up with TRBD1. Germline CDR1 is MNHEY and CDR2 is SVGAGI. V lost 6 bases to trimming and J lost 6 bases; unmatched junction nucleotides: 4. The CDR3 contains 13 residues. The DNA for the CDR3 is TGTGCCAGCAGGGCCGACAGGGCCGGGGAGCTGTTTTTT. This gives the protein CASRADRAGELFF.

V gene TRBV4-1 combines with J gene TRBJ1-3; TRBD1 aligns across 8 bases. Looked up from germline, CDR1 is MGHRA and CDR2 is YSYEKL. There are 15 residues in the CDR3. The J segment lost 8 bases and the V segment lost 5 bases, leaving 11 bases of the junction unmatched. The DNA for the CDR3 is TGCGCCAGCAGCTATGGACAGGGCGGGATAGACACCATATATTTT. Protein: CASSYGQGGIDTIYF.

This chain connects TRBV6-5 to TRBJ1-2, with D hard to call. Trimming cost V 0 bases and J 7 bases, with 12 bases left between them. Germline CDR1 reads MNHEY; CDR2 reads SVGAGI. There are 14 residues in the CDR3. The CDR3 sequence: CASSYSFDTGGYTF. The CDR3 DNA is TGTGCCAGCAGTTACTCATTCGACACTGGTGGCTACACCTTC.

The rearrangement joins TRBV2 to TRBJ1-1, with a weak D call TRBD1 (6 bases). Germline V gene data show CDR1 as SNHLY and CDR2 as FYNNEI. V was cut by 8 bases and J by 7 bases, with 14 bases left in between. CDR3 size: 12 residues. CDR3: CASSRTAYEAFF. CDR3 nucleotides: TGTGCCAGCTCCAGGACAGCTTATGAAGCTTTCTTT. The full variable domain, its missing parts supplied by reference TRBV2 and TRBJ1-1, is EPEVTQTPSHQVTQMGQEVILRCVPISNHLYFYWYRQILGQKVEFLVSFYNNEISEKSEIFDDQFSVERPDGSNFTLKIRSTKLEDSAMYFCASSRTAYEAFFGQGTRLTVV.

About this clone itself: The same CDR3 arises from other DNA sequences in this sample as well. The CDR3 here is CASRLTGNYGYTF. The CDR3 coding sequence is TGTGCCAGTAGATTGACAGGGAACTATGGCTACACCTTC. This chain joins TRBV19 and TRBJ1-2; 7 bases map to TRBD1. The CDR3 consists of 13 residues. The V segment lost 6 bases and the J segment 2 bases; nucleotides outside the gene matches: 3. Germline-derived CDR1 and CDR2 are LNHDA and SQIVND (reference sequence).

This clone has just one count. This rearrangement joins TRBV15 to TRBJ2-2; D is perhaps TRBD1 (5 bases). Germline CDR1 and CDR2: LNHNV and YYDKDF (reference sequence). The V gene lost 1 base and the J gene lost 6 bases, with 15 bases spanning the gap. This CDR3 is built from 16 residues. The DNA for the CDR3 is TGTGCCACCAGCAGAGCTTGGGGCACCGGCGCCGGGGAGCTGTTTTTT. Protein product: CATSRAWGTGAGELFF.

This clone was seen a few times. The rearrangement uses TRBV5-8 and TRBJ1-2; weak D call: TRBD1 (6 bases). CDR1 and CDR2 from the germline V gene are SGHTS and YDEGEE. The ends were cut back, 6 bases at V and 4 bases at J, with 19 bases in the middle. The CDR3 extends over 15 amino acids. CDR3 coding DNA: TGTGCCAGCACCAAAACCGGGGGGCCGATCTATGGCTACACCTTC. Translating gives CASTKTGGPIYGYTF.